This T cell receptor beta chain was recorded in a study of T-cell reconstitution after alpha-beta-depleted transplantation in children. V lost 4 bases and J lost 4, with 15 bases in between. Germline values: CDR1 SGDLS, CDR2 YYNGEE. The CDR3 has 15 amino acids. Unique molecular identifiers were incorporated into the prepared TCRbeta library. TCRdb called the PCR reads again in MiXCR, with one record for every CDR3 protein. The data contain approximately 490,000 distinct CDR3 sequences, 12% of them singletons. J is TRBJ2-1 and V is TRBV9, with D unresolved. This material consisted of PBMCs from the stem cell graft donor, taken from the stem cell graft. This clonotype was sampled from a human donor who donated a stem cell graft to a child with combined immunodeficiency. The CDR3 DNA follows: TGTGCCAGCAGCCCACGTACCCGGCTTTACAATGAGCAGTTCTTC. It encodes CASSPRTRLYNEQFF.